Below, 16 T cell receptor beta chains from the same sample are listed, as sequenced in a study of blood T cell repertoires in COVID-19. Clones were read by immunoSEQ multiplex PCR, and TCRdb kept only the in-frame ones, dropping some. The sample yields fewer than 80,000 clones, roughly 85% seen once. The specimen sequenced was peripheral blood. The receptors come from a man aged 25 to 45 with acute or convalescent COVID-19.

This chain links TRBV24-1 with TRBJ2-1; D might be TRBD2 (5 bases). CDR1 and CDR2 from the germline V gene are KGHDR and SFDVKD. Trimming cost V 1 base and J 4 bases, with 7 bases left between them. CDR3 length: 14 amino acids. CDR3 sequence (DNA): TGTGCCACCAGTGATTTCCGGGGTTACAATGAGCAGTTCTTC. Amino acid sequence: CATSDFRGYNEQFF.

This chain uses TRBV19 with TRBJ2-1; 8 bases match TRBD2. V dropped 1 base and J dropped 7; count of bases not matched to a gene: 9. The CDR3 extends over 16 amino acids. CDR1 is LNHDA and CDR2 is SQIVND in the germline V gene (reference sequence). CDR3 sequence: CASSIGPGLGENEQFF. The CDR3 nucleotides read TGTGCCAGTAGTATAGGGCCGGGACTAGGTGAAAATGAGCAGTTCTTC.

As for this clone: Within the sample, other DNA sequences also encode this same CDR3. CDR3 amino acids: CASSLGDSGNTIYF. As DNA, the CDR3 is TGCGCCAGCAGCTTAGGGGACAGCGGAAACACCATATATTTT. The chain combines TRBV5-1 with TRBJ1-3; the match to TRBD1 covers 7 bases. The ends lost 2 bases at V and 4 bases at J; junction bases unmatched: 3. The CDR3 loop spans 14 amino acids. Germline V gene sequence: CDR1 SGHRS, CDR2 YFSETQ.

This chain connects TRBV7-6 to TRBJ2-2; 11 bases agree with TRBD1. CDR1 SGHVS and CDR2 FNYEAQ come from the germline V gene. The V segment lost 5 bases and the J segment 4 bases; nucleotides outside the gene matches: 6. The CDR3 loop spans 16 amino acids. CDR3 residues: CASSPRTGGVTGELFF. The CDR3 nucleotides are TGTGCCAGCAGCCCAAGGACAGGGGGCGTCACCGGGGAGCTGTTTTTT.

In nucleotides, the CDR3 is TGTGCCAGCAGCATCACTAGCGGGAGTGCTCCCAGGCAGTTCTTC. Protein sequence: CASSITSGSAPRQFF. The chain couples TRBV5-6 to TRBJ2-1; 11 nucleotides agree with TRBD2. CDR1 SGHDT and CDR2 YYEEEE come from the germline V gene. The CDR3 length is 15 residues. J lost 12 bases, V lost 4 bases, and 12 bases had no gene match.

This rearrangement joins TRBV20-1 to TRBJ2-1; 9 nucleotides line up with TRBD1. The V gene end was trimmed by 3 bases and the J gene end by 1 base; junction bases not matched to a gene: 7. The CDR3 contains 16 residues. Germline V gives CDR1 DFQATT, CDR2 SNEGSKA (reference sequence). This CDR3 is CSASSNRGLSYNEQFF. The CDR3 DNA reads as TGCAGTGCTAGTTCCAACAGGGGGCTTTCCTACAATGAGCAGTTCTTC.

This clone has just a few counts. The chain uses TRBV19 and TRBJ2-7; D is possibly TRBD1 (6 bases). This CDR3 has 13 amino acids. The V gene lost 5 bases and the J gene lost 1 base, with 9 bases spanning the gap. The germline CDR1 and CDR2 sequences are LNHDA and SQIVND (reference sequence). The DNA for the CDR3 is TGTGCCAGTAGTCTAGGACAGTCCTACGAGCAGTACTTC. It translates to CASSLGQSYEQYF. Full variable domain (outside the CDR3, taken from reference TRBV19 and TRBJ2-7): DGGITQSPKYLFRKEGQNVTLSCEQNLNHDAMYWYRQDPGQGLRLIYYSQIVNDFQKGDIAEGYSVSREKKESFPLTVTSAQKNPTAFYLCASSLGQSYEQYFGPGTRLTVT.

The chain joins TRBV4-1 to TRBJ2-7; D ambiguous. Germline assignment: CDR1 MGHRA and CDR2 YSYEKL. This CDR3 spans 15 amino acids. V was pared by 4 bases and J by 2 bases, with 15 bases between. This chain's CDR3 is CASSPSPSEAYEQYF. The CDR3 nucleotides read TGCGCCAGCAGCCCCTCCCCGTCAGAAGCCTACGAGCAGTACTTC.

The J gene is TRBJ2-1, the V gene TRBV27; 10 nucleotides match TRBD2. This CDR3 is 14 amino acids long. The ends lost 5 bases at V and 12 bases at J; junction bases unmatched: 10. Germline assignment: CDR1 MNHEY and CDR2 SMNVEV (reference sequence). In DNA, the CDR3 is TGTGCCAGCAGTCCGTCGCTAGCGGGAGTTGGGCAGTTCTTC. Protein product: CASSPSLAGVGQFF.

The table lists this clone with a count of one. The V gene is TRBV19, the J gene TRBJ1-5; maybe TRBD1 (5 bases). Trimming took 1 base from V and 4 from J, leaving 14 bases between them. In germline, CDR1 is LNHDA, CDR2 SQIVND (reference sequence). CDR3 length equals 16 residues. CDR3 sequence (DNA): TGTGCCAGTAGTATAGCCCTGGGGCTAAGGAATCAGCCCCAGCATTTT. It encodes CASSIALGLRNQPQHF.

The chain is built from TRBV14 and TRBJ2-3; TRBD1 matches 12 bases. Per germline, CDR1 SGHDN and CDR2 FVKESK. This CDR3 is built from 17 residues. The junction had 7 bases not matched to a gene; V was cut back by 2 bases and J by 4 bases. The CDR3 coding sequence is TGTGCCAGCAGCCAATGGACCGGGACAGGGGGCGCAGATACGCAGTATTTT. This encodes CASSQWTGTGGADTQYF.

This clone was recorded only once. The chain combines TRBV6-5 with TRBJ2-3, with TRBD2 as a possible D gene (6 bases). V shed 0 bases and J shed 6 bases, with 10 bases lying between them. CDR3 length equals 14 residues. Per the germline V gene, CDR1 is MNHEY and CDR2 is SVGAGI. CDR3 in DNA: TGTGCCAGCAGTTACTCGGTGGAGGGGGATACGCAGTATTTT. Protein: CASSYSVEGDTQYF.

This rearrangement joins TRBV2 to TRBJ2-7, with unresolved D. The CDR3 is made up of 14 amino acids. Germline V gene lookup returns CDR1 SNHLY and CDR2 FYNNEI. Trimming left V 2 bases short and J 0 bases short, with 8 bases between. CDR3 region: CASSERESSYEQYF. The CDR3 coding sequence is TGTGCCAGCAGTGAAAGAGAGAGCTCCTACGAGCAGTACTTC.

The CDR3 reads CASGRGQKLFF. The CDR3 DNA sequence: TGTGCCAGCGGACGGGGTCAAAAACTGTTTTTT. The chain uses TRBV2 and TRBJ1-4; no reliable D call. This CDR3 is built from 11 residues. Germline CDR1 and CDR2: SNHLY and FYNNEI. Trimming took off 8 bases at V and 9 bases at J, with 10 bases between the two ends.

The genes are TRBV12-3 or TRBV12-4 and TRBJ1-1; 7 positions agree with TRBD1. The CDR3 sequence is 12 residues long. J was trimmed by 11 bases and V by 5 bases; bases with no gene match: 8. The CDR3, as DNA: TGTGCCAGCAGTCCTCGAACAGGGGTGGCTTTCTTT. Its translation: CASSPRTGVAFF.

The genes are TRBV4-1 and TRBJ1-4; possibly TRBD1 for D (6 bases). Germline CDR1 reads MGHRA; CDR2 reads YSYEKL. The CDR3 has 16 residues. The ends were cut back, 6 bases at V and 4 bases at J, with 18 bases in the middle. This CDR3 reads CASRREGGLDNEKLFF. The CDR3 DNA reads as TGCGCCAGCAGGCGCGAGGGGGGGCTCGATAATGAAAAACTGTTTTTT.